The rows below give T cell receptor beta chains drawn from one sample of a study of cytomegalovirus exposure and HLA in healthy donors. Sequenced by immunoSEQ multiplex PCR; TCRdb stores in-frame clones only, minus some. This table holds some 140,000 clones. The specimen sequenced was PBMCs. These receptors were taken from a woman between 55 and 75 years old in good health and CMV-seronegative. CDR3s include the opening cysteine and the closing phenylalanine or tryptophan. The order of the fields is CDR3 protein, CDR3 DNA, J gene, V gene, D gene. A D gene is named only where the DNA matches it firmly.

CDR3 protein: CASSLDRGRNEQFF; CDR3 DNA: TGTGCCAGCAGCTTAGACAGGGGGAGGAATGAGCAGTTCTTC; J gene: TRBJ2-1; V gene: TRBV11-2; D gene: -
CDR3 protein: CASSLDRTGNQETQYF; CDR3 DNA: TGTGCCAGCAGCTTAGACCGGACAGGGAACCAAGAGACCCAGTACTTC; J gene: TRBJ2-5; V gene: TRBV7-9; D gene: TRBD1
CDR3 protein: CASRGDRGYEQYF; CDR3 DNA: TGTGCCAGCAGGGGGGACAGGGGCTACGAGCAGTACTTC; J gene: TRBJ2-7; V gene: TRBV25-1; D gene: TRBD1
CDR3 protein: CASSLLGRGNTGELFF; CDR3 DNA: TGTGCCAGCAGCCTGCTGGGTCGAGGTAACACCGGGGAGCTGTTTTTT; J gene: TRBJ2-2; V gene: TRBV14; D gene: -
CDR3 protein: CASSLVRATNEKLFF; CDR3 DNA: TGTGCCAGCAGCTTAGTACGGGCAACTAATGAAAAACTGTTTTTT; J gene: TRBJ1-4; V gene: TRBV11-2; D gene: -
CDR3 protein: CASSFGQELPNTEAFF; CDR3 DNA: TGTGCCAGCAGCTTCGGACAGGAACTACCGAACACTGAAGCTTTCTTT; J gene: TRBJ1-1; V gene: TRBV7-9; D gene: TRBD1
CDR3 protein: CASSLGQGALDSEFF; CDR3 DNA: TGTGCCAGCAGCTTAGGTCAGGGGGCATTGGACAGTGAGTTCTTC; J gene: TRBJ2-1; V gene: TRBV7-9; D gene: TRBD1
CDR3 protein: CASRETGTYEQYF; CDR3 DNA: TGTGCCAGTAGGGAGACAGGAACCTACGAGCAGTACTTC; J gene: TRBJ2-7; V gene: TRBV19; D gene: -
CDR3 protein: CASGLVGRGLSGNTIYF; CDR3 DNA: TGTGCTAGTGGTTTGGTAGGCAGGGGCCTCTCTGGAAACACCATATATTTT; J gene: TRBJ1-3; V gene: TRBV12-5; D gene: -
CDR3 protein: CSVAGQGNSYEQYF; CDR3 DNA: TGCAGCGTTGCGGGCCAGGGGAATAGCTACGAGCAGTACTTC; J gene: TRBJ2-7; V gene: TRBV29-1; D gene: -
CDR3 protein: CASSDRYNSPLHF; CDR3 DNA: TGTGCCAGCAGCGACAGATATAATTCACCCCTCCACTTT; J gene: TRBJ1-6; V gene: TRBV7-3; D gene: -
CDR3 protein: CASSLFGGEAFF; CDR3 DNA: TGTGCCAGCAGCTTATTCGGCGGTGAAGCTTTCTTT; J gene: TRBJ1-1; V gene: TRBV7-2; D gene: -
CDR3 protein: CSVVAGVDEKLFF; CDR3 DNA: TGCAGCGTTGTCGCGGGGGTGGATGAAAAACTGTTTTTT; J gene: TRBJ1-4; V gene: TRBV29-1; D gene: -
CDR3 protein: CASSRQAAFYGYTF; CDR3 DNA: TGTGCCAGTAGTAGACAGGCCGCGTTCTATGGCTACACCTTC; J gene: TRBJ1-2; V gene: TRBV2; D gene: -
CDR3 protein: CASSTGTPNTGELFF; CDR3 DNA: TGCGCCAGCAGCACCGGGACACCTAACACCGGGGAGCTGTTTTTT; J gene: TRBJ2-2; V gene: TRBV5-1; D gene: -
CDR3 protein: CASSLGQLLYGYTF; CDR3 DNA: TGTGCCAGCAGCCTGGGGCAGCTGCTCTATGGCTACACCTTC; J gene: TRBJ1-2; V gene: TRBV11-2; D gene: -
CDR3 protein: CASSEGTGGFGKNIQYF; CDR3 DNA: TGTGCCAGCAGTGAAGGGACAGGGGGCTTCGGCAAAAACATTCAGTACTTC; J gene: TRBJ2-4; V gene: TRBV6-1; D gene: TRBD1
CDR3 protein: CASSVSGTVLEQYF; CDR3 DNA: TGTGCCAGCAGCGTATCCGGGACAGTCCTCGAGCAGTACTTC; J gene: TRBJ2-7; V gene: TRBV9; D gene: TRBD1
CDR3 protein: CASSWGRGRGSNQPQHF; CDR3 DNA: TGTGCCAGCAGCTGGGGCAGGGGGCGCGGGAGCAATCAGCCCCAGCATTTT; J gene: TRBJ1-5; V gene: TRBV27; D gene: TRBD1
CDR3 protein: CASSQGRQPGQGSTNEKLFF; CDR3 DNA: TGCGCCAGCAGCCAAGGGCGGCAACCGGGACAGGGGTCAACTAATGAAAAACTGTTTTTT; J gene: TRBJ1-4; V gene: TRBV4-1; D gene: TRBD1
CDR3 protein: CASSQGTANQPQHF; CDR3 DNA: TGTGCCAGCAGCCAGGGGACAGCTAATCAGCCCCAGCATTTT; J gene: TRBJ1-5; V gene: TRBV4-2; D gene: TRBD1
CDR3 protein: CAGGLAGADTGELFF; CDR3 DNA: TGCGCCGGGGGACTAGCGGGGGCCGACACCGGGGAGCTGTTTTTT; J gene: TRBJ2-2; V gene: TRBV5-1; D gene: TRBD2
CDR3 protein: CARSPGGSLSNQPQHF; CDR3 DNA: TGTGCCAGAAGCCCTGGCGGGTCCCTTAGCAATCAGCCCCAGCATTTT; J gene: TRBJ1-5; V gene: TRBV7-5; D gene: -
CDR3 protein: CASSEYRTASTDTQYF; CDR3 DNA: TGTGCCAGCAGTGAATACAGGACAGCTAGCACAGATACGCAGTATTTT; J gene: TRBJ2-3; V gene: TRBV6-1; D gene: -
CDR3 protein: CATSRGTGLQPQHF; CDR3 DNA: TGTGCCACCAGCAGAGGGACAGGGCTCCAGCCCCAGCATTTT; J gene: TRBJ1-5; V gene: TRBV15; D gene: TRBD1
CDR3 protein: CASSLDSPNYGYTF; CDR3 DNA: TGTGCCAGCAGTTTAGACAGCCCAAACTATGGCTACACCTTC; J gene: TRBJ1-2; V gene: TRBV28; D gene: -
CDR3 protein: CASSLRDNLPSIGYTF; CDR3 DNA: TGCGCCAGCAGCTTGCGGGACAACTTACCCTCTATCGGCTACACCTTC; J gene: TRBJ1-2; V gene: TRBV5-1; D gene: -
CDR3 protein: CASSERRGGPETQYF; CDR3 DNA: TGTGCCAGCAGTGAGAGGAGGGGGGGCCCGGAGACCCAGTACTTC; J gene: TRBJ2-5; V gene: TRBV6-1; D gene: -
CDR3 protein: CASSQPLIAAQSSYNEQFF; CDR3 DNA: TGTGCCAGCAGCCAGCCGCTGATAGCGGCTCAGAGCTCCTACAATGAGCAGTTCTTC; J gene: TRBJ2-1; V gene: TRBV6-8; D gene: -
CDR3 protein: CASSLALRVPYNEQFF; CDR3 DNA: TGTGCCAGCAGCTTAGCGCTGAGGGTACCCTACAATGAGCAGTTCTTC; J gene: TRBJ2-1; V gene: TRBV7-2; D gene: -
CDR3 protein: CASSIGGGVVFSLTSNYGYTF; CDR3 DNA: TGTGCCAGTAGTATAGGTGGAGGAGTGGTTTTCTCGTTAACCTCTAACTATGGCTACACCTTC; J gene: TRBJ1-2; V gene: TRBV19; D gene: -
CDR3 protein: CASSLRGGSGYTF; CDR3 DNA: TGTGCCAGCAGTTTAAGGGGAGGAAGTGGCTACACCTTC; J gene: TRBJ1-2; V gene: TRBV28; D gene: -
CDR3 protein: CASSFPRSNEKLFF; CDR3 DNA: TGTGCCAGCAGTTTCCCCAGGTCTAATGAAAAACTGTTTTTT; J gene: TRBJ1-4; V gene: TRBV28; D gene: -
CDR3 protein: CASARTGVGTGELFF; CDR3 DNA: TGTGCCAGTGCTAGGACAGGGGTCGGCACCGGGGAGCTGTTTTTT; J gene: TRBJ2-2; V gene: TRBV19; D gene: TRBD1
CDR3 protein: CASSTLGGTGLNQPQHF; CDR3 DNA: TGTGCCAGTAGTACCTTAGGGGGGACAGGGCTAAATCAGCCCCAGCATTTT; J gene: TRBJ1-5; V gene: TRBV19; D gene: TRBD1
CDR3 protein: CASSQAAATNTEAFF; CDR3 DNA: TGTGCCAGCAGCCAAGCGGCAGCTACGAACACTGAAGCTTTCTTT; J gene: TRBJ1-1; V gene: TRBV28; D gene: -
CDR3 protein: CASSKDGGYEQYF; CDR3 DNA: TGTGCCAGCAGTAAAGACGGAGGATACGAGCAGTACTTC; J gene: TRBJ2-7; V gene: TRBV2; D gene: -
CDR3 protein: CASSLEGVNTEAFF; CDR3 DNA: TGTGCCAGCAGCTTGGAAGGGGTGAACACTGAAGCTTTCTTT; J gene: TRBJ1-1; V gene: TRBV5-4; D gene: -
CDR3 protein: CASSDVGGPSYNEQFF; CDR3 DNA: TGTGCCAGCAGTGACGTAGGGGGCCCTTCCTACAATGAGCAGTTCTTC; J gene: TRBJ2-1; V gene: TRBV2; D gene: TRBD1
CDR3 protein: CASSASDSGSPLHF; CDR3 DNA: TGTGCCAGCAGTGCCTCGGACAGTGGGTCACCCCTCCACTTT; J gene: TRBJ1-6; V gene: TRBV2; D gene: -
CDR3 protein: CASSLGGTPSNYGYTF; CDR3 DNA: TGTGCCAGCAGCTTAGGGGGGACACCTTCTAACTATGGCTACACCTTC; J gene: TRBJ1-2; V gene: TRBV7-2; D gene: -
CDR3 protein: CASSQVTLAGGGEQFF; CDR3 DNA: TGCGCCAGCAGCCAAGTAACACTAGCGGGGGGAGGTGAGCAGTTCTTC; J gene: TRBJ2-1; V gene: TRBV4-1; D gene: TRBD2
CDR3 protein: CASSLAAAGRSEAFF; CDR3 DNA: TGTGCCAGCAGCCTAGCAGCGGCAGGGAGGTCTGAAGCTTTCTTT; J gene: TRBJ1-1; V gene: TRBV7-8; D gene: -
CDR3 protein: CASRPAGEGWDF; CDR3 DNA: TGTGCCAGCAGGCCAGCAGGAGAGGGCTGGGACTTC; J gene: TRBJ2-5; V gene: TRBV6-5; D gene: -
CDR3 protein: CASSYSRLNYEQYF; CDR3 DNA: TGTGCCAGCAGTTACTCGAGACTCAATTACGAGCAGTACTTC; J gene: TRBJ2-7; V gene: TRBV6-5; D gene: -
CDR3 protein: CASSSGQMNTEAFF; CDR3 DNA: TGTGCCAGCAGTTCGGGACAGATGAACACTGAAGCTTTCTTT; J gene: TRBJ1-1; V gene: TRBV6-5; D gene: TRBD1
CDR3 protein: CASSLDLDRGEETQYF; CDR3 DNA: TGCGCCAGCAGCTTGGACCTGGACAGGGGGGAAGAGACCCAGTACTTC; J gene: TRBJ2-5; V gene: TRBV5-1; D gene: TRBD1
CDR3 protein: CASSPRGGPETQYF; CDR3 DNA: TGTGCCAGCAGCCCGAGGGGGGGGCCGGAGACCCAGTACTTC; J gene: TRBJ2-5; V gene: TRBV25-1; D gene: -
CDR3 protein: CASPVFGYRGDFATNEKLFF; CDR3 DNA: TGTGCCAGCCCTGTTTTTGGGTACAGGGGGGATTTTGCAACTAATGAAAAACTGTTTTTT; J gene: TRBJ1-4; V gene: TRBV19; D gene: TRBD1
CDR3 protein: CASSFWRDGQETQYF; CDR3 DNA: TGTGCTAGCAGCTTCTGGAGAGACGGACAAGAGACCCAGTACTTC; J gene: TRBJ2-5; V gene: TRBV7-7; D gene: -
CDR3 protein: CSVQGTLNQPQHF; CDR3 DNA: TGCAGCGTCCAGGGGACACTTAATCAGCCCCAGCATTTT; J gene: TRBJ1-5; V gene: TRBV29-1; D gene: -
CDR3 protein: CASSLTTGGSGANVLTF; CDR3 DNA: TGTGCCAGCAGTTTAACGACAGGGGGCTCTGGGGCCAACGTCCTGACTTTC; J gene: TRBJ2-6; V gene: TRBV28; D gene: TRBD1
CDR3 protein: CASSLEGQGYSNQPQHF; CDR3 DNA: TGTGCCAGCAGCTTAGAGGGACAGGGGTATAGCAATCAGCCCCAGCATTTT; J gene: TRBJ1-5; V gene: TRBV7-8; D gene: TRBD1
CDR3 protein: CASSVTGTGIYEQYF; CDR3 DNA: TGTGCCAGTAGTGTAACCGGGACAGGGATCTACGAGCAGTACTTC; J gene: TRBJ2-7; V gene: TRBV19; D gene: TRBD1